The rows below give T cell receptor beta chains drawn from one sample of a study of blood T cell repertoires in COVID-19. The method was immunoSEQ multiplex PCR; TCRdb's version includes in-frame clones alone and lacks a portion of them. This sample has roughly 63,000 clones, with around 90% found just once. Sequencing was performed on peripheral blood. The receptor set was obtained from a man aged 60-69 years with acute or convalescent COVID-19. CDR3s leave out the opening cysteine and the closing phenylalanine or tryptophan. A D gene is named only where the DNA matches it firmly.

>TRBJ1-1|TRBV11-2|.|12
ASSLGLRDTEAF
>TRBJ2-1|TRBV19|TRBD1|13
ASTMDRGGYNEQF
>TRBJ2-1|TRBV7-3|.|11
ASSLSRGNEQF
>TRBJ2-1|TRBV4-1|TRBD2|14
ASSQGRTSGTSEQF
>TRBJ2-5|TRBV19|TRBD1|11
ASSNQGQGDQY
>TRBJ1-1|TRBV7-2|.|14
ASSLLRGRRNTEAF
>TRBJ1-2|TRBV5-6|.|11
ASSPDIYYGYT
>TRBJ1-5|TRBV6-6|TRBD1|13
ASSPIGTVNQPQH
>TRBJ2-5|TRBV3-1/TRBV3-2|TRBD2|14
ASSPGVAGHQETQY
>TRBJ1-4|TRBV14|.|12
ASSLSSGNGKLF
>TRBJ2-3|TRBV25-1|.|13
ASSESFHRGDTQY
>TRBJ2-7|TRBV2|TRBD1|12
ASFTRGTVYEQY
>TRBJ1-1|TRBV11-3|.|13
ASSSLDMMNTEAF
>TRBJ2-2|TRBV24-1|TRBD1|12
ATSQGARGGELF
>TRBJ2-2|TRBV20-1|TRBD2|14
SASPGGRGNTGELF
>TRBJ1-4|TRBV30|.|11
AWSVGTDEKLF
>TRBJ1-2|TRBV18|.|11
ASSTTGDYGYT
>TRBJ1-1|TRBV10-3|.|14
AISPRDSYGNTEAF
>TRBJ2-7|TRBV9|.|13
ASSVSAGGPYEQY
>TRBJ1-1|TRBV28|.|11
ASMGNAGTMAF
>TRBJ2-2|TRBV5-1|TRBD2|12
ASGLAGTTGELF
>TRBJ2-7|TRBV6-5|TRBD1|12
ASSSSGGSYEQY
>TRBJ2-6|TRBV27|.|14
ASSLRLGSGANVLT
>TRBJ1-6|TRBV19|TRBD1|12
ASSAQGARSPLH
>TRBJ2-2|TRBV19|TRBD1|13
ASRPPGGNTGELF